The clone carrying this T cell receptor (beta chain) was observed a few times. Its antigen is as yet unknown. Researchers attached unique molecular identifiers to individual cDNA molecules. TCRdb itself ran the 5' RACE reads through MiXCR, one entry per CDR3 protein. Of more than 90,000 distinct CDR3 sequences in the sample, about 11% were seen once. The sample belongs to a study of early T cells in non-severe SARS-CoV-2 infection. Overall study context: Sequencing targeted bulk RNA from unsorted whole blood, leaving chains unpaired. General observations from the study: Comparison of clonotypes with VDJdb favored anti-spike CD8 responses while missing private and CD4 specificities.

Trimming cost V 4 bases and J 0 bases, with 16 bases left between them. Germline V gene sequence: CDR1 SGHTA, CDR2 FQGNSA. There are 16 residues in the CDR3. The V call is TRBV7-2, the J call TRBJ2-7, with D possibly matching TRBD1 (6 bases). Sequenced sample: whole blood. This receptor was identified in an adult who was a healthcare worker with PCR-confirmed SARS-CoV-2 infection or an uninfected control (not recorded which). DNA of the CDR3: TGTGCCAGCAGCTCGTACTACAGGGACACCTCCTACGAGCAGTACTTC. Translated, it gives CASSSYYRDTSYEQYF.